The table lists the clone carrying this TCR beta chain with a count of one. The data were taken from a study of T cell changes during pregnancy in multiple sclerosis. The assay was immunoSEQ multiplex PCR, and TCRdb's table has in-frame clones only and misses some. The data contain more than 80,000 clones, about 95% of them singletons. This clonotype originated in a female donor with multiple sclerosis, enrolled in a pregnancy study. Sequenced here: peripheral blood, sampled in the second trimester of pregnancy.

The CDR3 DNA is TGTGCCAGCAGGTACAGGTTTGAAGCTTTCTTT. Its protein product is CASRYRFEAFF. The V call is TRBV28, the J call TRBJ1-1; D possibly corresponds to TRBD1 (5 bases). The CDR3 covers 11 residues. CDR1 and CDR2 from the germline V gene are MDHEN and SYDVKM. V was cut by 6 bases and J by 7 bases, with 9 bases left in between.